The clone carrying this TCR beta chain was observed a few times. Its antigen remains unidentified. The data stem from a study of CD8+ T cells in alopecia areata. Study summary: Oral tofacitinib (5 to 10 mg twice daily) was administered to treated patients. Tofacitinib ran for 6 to 18 months before 6 months off drug. Points from the study as a whole: In patients, TCRs were shared less clearly than in mice, and HLA may possibly be involved.

CDR3 length: 14 amino acids. Per the germline V gene, CDR1 is MNHEY and CDR2 is SMNVEV (reference sequence). Trimming took off 2 bases at V and 2 bases at J, with 10 bases between the two ends. Following RNA extraction, reverse transcription yielded cDNA that acted as the sequencing template. The repertoire was sequenced with immunoSEQ multiplex PCR; TCRdb's copy has only in-frame clones and lacks some. The sample lists tens of thousands of clones, 55% to 75% occurring once. The source is a human donor with alopecia areata. The sequencing used CD8+ T cells sorted from blood, collected at week 0. V gene TRBV27 combines with J gene TRBJ2-7, with D maybe TRBD1 (6 bases). Here the CDR3 DNA reads TGTGCCAGCAGTTTAATACAGGGCCCCTACGAGCAGTACTTC. Residues: CASSLIQGPYEQYF.